Described below is a single T cell receptor beta chain sequence and its context. Its target is unknown. This entry comes from a study of T cell responses to AZD1222 COVID-19 vaccine. Study observations and caveats: Among vaccine-associated CD4 TCRs, coverage spanned spike, with dominance at 160-218 and 743-854. Increases in Spike-specific TCR breadth and depth were seen after two AZD1222 doses.

Investigators merged groups given second doses at roughly 4 or roughly 12 weeks. The protocol was immunoSEQ multiplex PCR, while the TCRdb copy is restricted to in-frame clones and leaves out a portion. In the table there are some 180,000 clones, approximately 90% of which are singletons. The length of the CDR3 is 13 residues. V dropped 8 bases and J dropped 5; count of bases not matched to a gene: 8. Germline V gene data show CDR1 as MRHNA and CDR2 as SNTAGT. V and J are TRBV6-4 and TRBJ2-5; 7 bases line up with TRBD2. This receptor was taken from an adult who received the AZD1222 COVID-19 vaccine. The material was peripheral blood, obtained 28 days after the second AZD1222 dose. Written as DNA, the CDR3 is TGTGCCAGCGCCCCCGGGGAGGGGGAGACCCAGTACTTC. Its protein is CASAPGEGETQYF.